The rows below give T cell receptor beta chains drawn from one sample of a study of regulatory T cells in long-lasting Graves disease. A single record per CDR3 protein comes from TCRdb applying MiXCR to the multiplex PCR reads. The sample has 500,000 to 800,000 distinct CDR3 sequences, approximately 29% seen once; the top ten hold 40% to 50%. The sample here was peripheral blood mononuclear cells (PBMCs), taken when the disease was refractory, from a patient treated with antithyroid drugs. The receptors were sampled from a female donor with Graves disease. CDR3s include the opening cysteine and the closing phenylalanine or tryptophan.

V: TRBV7-2; CDR3: CASRWTGGDEKLFF
V: TRBV3-1; CDR3: CASSQPGRWSEQYF
V: TRBV6-1; CDR3: CASRYTVSGANVLTF
V: TRBV30; CDR3: CAWSMGLAGGPDEQYF
V: TRBV11-3; CDR3: CASSPSDSTDTQYF
V: TRBV6-1; CDR3: CASSPTPTEAFF
V: TRBV14; CDR3: CASRPQDSYEQYF
V: TRBV5-1; CDR3: CASSFTLAGGANTGELFF
V: TRBV5-1; CDR3: CASSFFPGVNYGYTF
V: TRBV10-1; CDR3: CASSELPGLTEAFF
V: TRBV7-3; CDR3: CASSSRHLREGQETQYF